Given below is one T cell receptor (beta chain) in context. Germline V gives CDR1 SGHNT, CDR2 YYREEE (reference sequence). Germline trimming cut 4 bases from V and 4 bases from J; bases unmatched to any gene: 5. This CDR3 spans 14 amino acids. The data were produced by immunoSEQ multiplex PCR, yet TCRdb's version contains in-frame clones alone and is incomplete. Of some 20,000 clones in the sample, roughly 91% were seen once. The source of the sample is a study of T cell changes during pregnancy in multiple sclerosis. This TCR was recovered from a female donor in good health, enrolled as a control in a pregnancy study. The sequencing used CD4+ T cells from peripheral blood mononuclear cells, collected in the first trimester of pregnancy. The chain has TRBV5-4 and TRBJ2-1; 7 nucleotides match TRBD2. The CDR3 spells CASSGGDGYNEQFF. The CDR3 nucleotides read TGTGCCAGCAGCGGGGGGGACGGATACAATGAGCAGTTCTTC.